The source of this T cell receptor beta chain is a study of CD8+ T cells in alopecia areata. This CDR3 has 17 amino acids. Per germline, CDR1 LNHDA and CDR2 SQIVND (reference sequence). V lost 6 bases to trimming and J lost 1 base, with 21 bases between them. RNA extraction was followed by reverse transcription into cDNA, which acted as the sequencing template. Sequenced by immunoSEQ multiplex PCR; TCRdb stores in-frame clones only, minus some. The data contain under 250,000 clones, approximately 52% of them singletons. Here the sequenced sample was CD4+ T cells sorted from blood, taken at week 0. The chain uses TRBV19 and TRBJ1-1, with D perhaps matching TRBD1 (6 bases). The sequence came from a human donor with alopecia areata. The DNA of the CDR3 is TGTGCCAGTAGACGGCATAACGTGGGGGCGAGGAACACTGAAGCTTTCTTT. Translating gives CASRRHNVGARNTEAFF.